This TCR beta chain was sequenced in a study of blood T cell repertoires in COVID-19. Study at large: Whether acute or convalescent, the COVID-19 samples came from the United States, Italy and Spain. The analysed material was cDNA or gDNA that came from T cells, B-cell-depleted T cells, or PBMCs.

As handled by the study authors: Reference gene primer amplification in the assay estimated nucleated cell counts. Sequenced by immunoSEQ multiplex PCR; TCRdb stores in-frame clones only, minus some. V and J calls and clone size come straight from that table; D and trimming were deduced from the DNA. There are over 200,000 clones in the sample; around 83% occur only once, and approximately 9% lies in the top ten. The V gene's germline CDR1 is SGHRS and CDR2 YFSETQ. The CDR3 consists of 15 residues. V was clipped by 0 bases and J by 6 bases; unmatched bases: 8. J is TRBJ2-7 and V is TRBV5-1, with 8 bases aligning to TRBD1. This clonotype originated in a man aged 40-49 years with active or convalescent COVID-19. The material sequenced was peripheral blood. CDR3 residues: CASSLVRGPQVEQYF. For the CDR3, the DNA is TGCGCCAGCAGCTTGGTCAGGGGGCCGCAGGTCGAGCAGTACTTC.